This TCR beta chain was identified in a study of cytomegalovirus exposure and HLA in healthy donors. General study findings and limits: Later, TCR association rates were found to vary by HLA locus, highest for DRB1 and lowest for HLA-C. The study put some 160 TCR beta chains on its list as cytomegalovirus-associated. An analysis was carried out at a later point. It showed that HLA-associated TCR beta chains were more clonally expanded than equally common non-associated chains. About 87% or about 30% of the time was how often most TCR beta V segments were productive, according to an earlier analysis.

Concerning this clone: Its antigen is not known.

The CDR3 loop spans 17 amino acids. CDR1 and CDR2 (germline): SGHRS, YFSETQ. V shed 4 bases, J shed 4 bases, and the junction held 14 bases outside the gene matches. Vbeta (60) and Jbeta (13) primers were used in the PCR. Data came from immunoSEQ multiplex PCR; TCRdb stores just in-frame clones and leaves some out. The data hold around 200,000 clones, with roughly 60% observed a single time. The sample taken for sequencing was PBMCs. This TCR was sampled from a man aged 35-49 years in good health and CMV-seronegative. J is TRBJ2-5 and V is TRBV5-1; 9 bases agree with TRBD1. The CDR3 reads CASSQETGQGPGETQYF. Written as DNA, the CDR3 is TGCGCCAGCAGCCAAGAAACAGGACAGGGGCCCGGAGAGACCCAGTACTTC.